Sequencing of this T cell receptor (beta chain) was carried out in a study of preoperative IRX-2 immunotherapy in early breast cancer. The treatment was: preoperative locoregional IRX-2 cytokine immunotherapy. Patients received preoperative, locoregional IRX-2 cytokine immunotherapy in a phase Ib study. Here immunoSEQ multiplex PCR was the method, and the copy in TCRdb shows in-frame clones only, minus some. The repertoire consists of 20,000 to 25,000 clones, with around 95% occurring once and the leading ten covering roughly 17%. The sample was tumor tissue, taken after IRX-2 immunotherapy. This TCR was sampled from a human donor with breast cancer.

CDR3: CASSGGRADTQYF. DNA of the CDR3: TGTGCCAGCAGTGGGGGACGGGCAGATACGCAGTATTTT. The chain combines TRBV2 with TRBJ2-3; D assignment may be TRBD1 or TRBD2 (5 bases each). The CDR3 consists of 13 residues. V lost 4 bases to trimming and J lost 4 bases, with 9 bases between them. Germline CDR1 reads SNHLY; CDR2 reads FYNNEI.